This entry is about one TCR beta chain. Antigen specificity is unknown. One end of the junction does not line up with germline, which may come from a read error. The CDR3 totals 17 residues. Germline V lookup: CDR1 SSHAT, CDR2 FNYEAQ (reference sequence). The data stem from a study of T cell responses to AZD1222 COVID-19 vaccine. Background on the study: The analysis combined second doses at about 4 or about 12 weeks.

Study-wide findings and caveats: The CD4 TCRs associated with vaccination extended across spike and predominated at 160-218 and 743-854.

Sequencing was performed with immunoSEQ multiplex PCR; in TCRdb, only in-frame clones are kept and a portion is missing. Of fewer than 110,000 clones listed, over 80% are singletons. Sequenced material: peripheral blood, taken on day 0 of AZD1222 vaccination. The J gene is TRBJ1-2, the V gene TRBV7-7, with 8 nucleotides matching TRBD1. This sequence originates from an adult in good health. The CDR3 bases are TGTGCTAGCAGCTTAGCGGACAGGGAGAGGCCTAACTATGGCTACACCTTC. This sequence encodes CASSLADRERPNYGYTF. Using reference TRBV7-7 and TRBJ1-2 for the parts outside the CDR3, the full variable domain is GAGVSQSPRYKVTKRGQDVTLRCDPISSHATLYWYQQALGQGPEFLTYFNYEAQPDKSGLPSDRFSAERPEGSISTLTIQRTEQRDSAMYRCASSLADRERPNYGYTFGSGTRLTVV.